The clone carrying this TCR beta chain was seen at least ten times. Antigen unknown. Individually, cDNA molecules had unique molecular identifiers attached to them. TCRdb analysed the 5' RACE reads with MiXCR anew, one entry per CDR3 protein. The sample holds about 90,000 distinct CDR3 sequences, roughly 12% seen once. This entry is derived from a study of early T cells in non-severe SARS-CoV-2 infection. Overall study findings and caveats: Matching results from VDJdb favored anti-spike CD8 responses, leaving private and CD4 specificities undetected.

The germline V gene encodes CDR1 MNHEY and CDR2 SVGAGI. V shed 2 bases and J 3 bases; nucleotides not matched to a gene: 1. CDR3 length: 14 residues. This chain links TRBV6-5 with TRBJ1-2; TRBD1 aligns across 9 bases. This TCR was sampled from an adult who was a healthcare worker with PCR-confirmed SARS-CoV-2 infection or an uninfected control (not recorded which). The sequencing here drew on whole blood, taken at baseline. The DNA of the CDR3 is TGTGCCAGCAGTTACAGACAGGGGGACTATGGCTACACCTTC. It translates to CASSYRQGDYGYTF.